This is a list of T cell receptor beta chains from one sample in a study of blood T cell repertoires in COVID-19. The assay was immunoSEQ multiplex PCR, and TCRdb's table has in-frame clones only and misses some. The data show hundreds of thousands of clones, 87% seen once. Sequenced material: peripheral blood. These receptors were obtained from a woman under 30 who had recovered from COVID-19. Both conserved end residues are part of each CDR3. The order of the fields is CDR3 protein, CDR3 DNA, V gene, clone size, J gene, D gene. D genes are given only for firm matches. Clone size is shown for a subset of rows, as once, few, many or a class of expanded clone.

CASSLAPGYEQYF	TGCGCCAGCAGCTTAGCCCCTGGCTACGAGCAGTACTTC	TRBV5-1	NA	TRBJ2-7	NA
CASSNPGTGGRGEQFF	TGTGCCAGTAGTAACCCCGGGACAGGGGGCCGGGGTGAGCAGTTCTTC	TRBV19	NA	TRBJ2-1	TRBD1
CASSLGTGVWTDTQYF	TGTGCCAGCAGCTTGGGTACGGGAGTGTGGACAGATACGCAGTATTTT	TRBV7-3	NA	TRBJ2-3	NA
CASSHGGLAGREQYF	TGTGCCAGCAGCCACGGGGGACTAGCGGGTCGCGAGCAGTACTTC	TRBV6-2/TRBV6-3	NA	TRBJ2-7	TRBD2
CASSSTGQGFGYTF	TGTGCCAGCAGTAGTACGGGACAGGGGTTTGGCTACACCTTC	TRBV2	NA	TRBJ1-2	TRBD1
CASGLVRTSAENLQETQYF	TGTGCTAGTGGTTTGGTGAGGACTAGCGCCGAAAATCTGCAAGAGACCCAGTACTTC	TRBV12-5	NA	TRBJ2-5	TRBD2
CASSWGGTQETQYF	TGCGCCAGCAGCTGGGGAGGGACCCAAGAGACCCAGTACTTC	TRBV5-1	NA	TRBJ2-5	TRBD2
CASSEPGGGYTF	TGTGCCAGCAGCGAACCCGGGGGTGGCTACACCTTC	TRBV9	NA	TRBJ1-2	NA
CASSKESQETQYF	TGTGCCAGCAGCAAAGAGAGCCAAGAGACCCAGTACTTC	TRBV21-1	NA	TRBJ2-5	NA
CASSLGADYEQYF	TGTGCCAGCAGCTTAGGGGCAGACTACGAGCAGTACTTC	TRBV11-3	few	TRBJ2-7	NA
CASSATGSSPLHF	TGTGCCAGCAGCGCGACAGGGTCCTCACCCCTCCACTTT	TRBV9	once	TRBJ1-6	TRBD1
CASRTGEAFF	TGTGCCAGCAGGACAGGGGAAGCTTTCTTT	TRBV2	NA	TRBJ1-1	TRBD1
CASSYGRQDEQYF	TGTGCCAGCAGCTACGGCCGTCAGGACGAGCAGTACTTC	TRBV5-6	NA	TRBJ2-7	NA
CASSGRRLAPNYEQFF	TGTGCCAGCAGCGGCCGACGACTGGCGCCGAATTATGAGCAGTTCTTC	TRBV9	NA	TRBJ2-1	NA
CASSLKQVHYEQYF	TGTGCCAGCAGCTTAAAACAGGTACACTACGAGCAGTACTTC	TRBV7-8	NA	TRBJ2-7	NA
CAISESTGGPDTQYF	TGTGCCATCAGTGAGTCGACAGGGGGCCCAGATACGCAGTATTTT	TRBV10-3	NA	TRBJ2-3	TRBD1
CSASGSGLAGVTDTQYF	TGCAGTGCTAGTGGGAGTGGACTAGCGGGAGTGACAGATACGCAGTATTTT	TRBV20-1	NA	TRBJ2-3	TRBD2
CASSGGPTEAFF	TGTGCCAGCTCGGGGGGGCCAACTGAAGCTTTCTTT	TRBV18	NA	TRBJ1-1	NA
CASSIGTREKLFF	TGTGCCAGCAGCATCGGGACTCGTGAAAAACTGTTTTTT	TRBV7-9	NA	TRBJ1-4	NA
CASSQSGGTRQFTQYF	TGCGCCAGCAGCCAATCGGGAGGGACTAGGCAATTTACGCAGTATTTT	TRBV4-3	NA	TRBJ2-3	TRBD2
CASSEGGVHGYTF	TGTGCCAGCAGTGAAGGGGGGGTACATGGCTACACCTTC	TRBV25-1	NA	TRBJ1-2	NA
CASSLIRQGTGNTIYF	TGTGCCAGCAGCTTAATACGACAGGGAACTGGAAACACCATATATTTT	TRBV11-2	few	TRBJ1-3	TRBD1
CASSQGTGSLWEPQHF	TGTGCCAGCAGCCAGGGGACAGGGTCTTTGTGGGAGCCCCAGCATTTT	TRBV7-2	NA	TRBJ1-5	TRBD1
CASSITRSNEKLFF	TGTGCCAGTAGTATTACGAGATCTAATGAAAAACTGTTTTTT	TRBV19	NA	TRBJ1-4	NA
CASIPNRMNTEAFF	TGTGCCAGCATTCCTAACAGGATGAACACTGAAGCTTTCTTT	TRBV27	NA	TRBJ1-1	NA
CASSLGEGWYTEAFF	TGTGCCAGCAGCTTAGGAGAGGGTTGGTACACTGAAGCTTTCTTT	TRBV7-2	NA	TRBJ1-1	NA
CASSHGGEAPGNEQYF	TGCGCCAGCAGCCATGGTGGTGAGGCCCCGGGGAACGAGCAGTACTTC	TRBV4-1	NA	TRBJ2-7	NA
CAWQISGFSYNEQFF	TGTGCCTGGCAAATAAGCGGATTCTCCTACAATGAGCAGTTCTTC	TRBV30	NA	TRBJ2-1	NA
CASTPGTYNSPLHF	TGTGCCAGCACCCCGGGGACCTATAATTCACCCCTCCACTTT	TRBV9	NA	TRBJ1-6	NA
CASSLTTGAINQPQHF	TGCGCCAGCAGCCTAACGACAGGGGCGATTAATCAGCCCCAGCATTTT	TRBV5-1	NA	TRBJ1-5	TRBD1
CASSWLDRAEDTQYF	TGCGCCAGCAGCTGGTTGGACAGGGCGGAAGATACGCAGTATTTT	TRBV5-1	NA	TRBJ2-3	TRBD1
CASSLEVAGLAGGGYEQFF	TGTGCCAGCAGCTTAGAGGTGGCGGGACTAGCGGGAGGGGGGTATGAGCAGTTCTTC	TRBV7-2	NA	TRBJ2-1	TRBD2
CASSYITGGPGEQYF	TGTGCCAGCAGTTACATCACAGGGGGCCCGGGGGAGCAGTACTTC	TRBV6-5	NA	TRBJ2-7	TRBD1
CASREGAQSPANTEAFF	TGTGCCAGCAGGGAGGGGGCGCAAAGTCCGGCGAACACTGAAGCTTTCTTT	TRBV28	NA	TRBJ1-1	TRBD1
CASSLGDSNYGYTF	TGCGCCAGCAGCTTGGGGGACAGTAACTATGGCTACACCTTC	TRBV5-1	NA	TRBJ1-2	TRBD1
CASSLEGQVNQPQHF	TGCGCCAGCAGCTTAGAGGGACAGGTTAATCAGCCCCAGCATTTT	TRBV5-1	NA	TRBJ1-5	TRBD1
CASSNLAGSNNEQFF	TGCGCCAGCAGCAACTTAGCGGGCTCTAACAATGAGCAGTTCTTC	TRBV5-1	NA	TRBJ2-1	TRBD2
CASSVDGTANQPQHF	TGTGCCAGCAGCGTAGACGGGACAGCCAATCAGCCCCAGCATTTT	TRBV9	few	TRBJ1-5	TRBD1
CASRRGYGSPLHF	TGTGCCAGCAGAAGGGGATACGGTTCACCCCTCCACTTT	TRBV6-5	NA	TRBJ1-6	NA